The T cell receptor beta chain described here comes from a study of spatial heterogeneity in lung cancer. Study at large: The count of detected beta-chain sequences consistently exceeded that of alpha-chain sequences. Whole-study results and caveats: One measure, the expanded intratumoral alpha and beta TCR count, tracked tumor mutation counts. Around 7% of tumor T cells for alpha chains and about 13% for beta chains were estimated to be covered.

In germline, CDR1 is SGHDT, CDR2 YYEEEE. Trimming pared 4 bases from V and 6 bases from J, leaving 20 bases between. The length of the CDR3 is 15 residues. The time point here: sample taken at primary tumor resection. The donors, 60 to 80 patients with untreated early-stage non-small cell lung cancer, provided the samples. This clonotype is labeled medium-sized. As yet, its antigen is unknown. TCRdb re-called the 5' RACE reads through MiXCR, storing one row per CDR3 protein. Altogether around 2,000 distinct CDR3 sequences are present, roughly 9.8% being singletons, with the ten largest covering roughly 12%.

This receptor was taken from a female donor with early-stage non-small cell lung cancer. The rearrangement links TRBV5-6 to TRBJ2-7; either TRBD1 or TRBD2 may fit D (5 bases each). The sequencing used lung tumor tissue, collected at surgery. The CDR3 spells CASSPTGPGPGEQYF. The CDR3 coding sequence is TGTGCCAGCAGCCCGACGGGGCCAGGTCCTGGCGAGCAGTACTTC.